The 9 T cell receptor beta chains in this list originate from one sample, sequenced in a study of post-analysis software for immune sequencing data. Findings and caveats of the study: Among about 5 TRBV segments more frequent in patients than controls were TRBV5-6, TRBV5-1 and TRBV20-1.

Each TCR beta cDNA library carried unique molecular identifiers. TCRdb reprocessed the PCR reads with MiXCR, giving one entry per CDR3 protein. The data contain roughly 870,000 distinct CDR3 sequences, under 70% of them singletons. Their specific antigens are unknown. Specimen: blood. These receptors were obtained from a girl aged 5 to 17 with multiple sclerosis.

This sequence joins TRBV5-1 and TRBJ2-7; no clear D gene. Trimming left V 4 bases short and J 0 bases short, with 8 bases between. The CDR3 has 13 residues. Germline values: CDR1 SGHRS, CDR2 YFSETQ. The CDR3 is CASSTQPSYEQYF. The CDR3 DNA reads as TGCGCCAGCAGCACCCAACCCTCCTACGAGCAGTACTTC.

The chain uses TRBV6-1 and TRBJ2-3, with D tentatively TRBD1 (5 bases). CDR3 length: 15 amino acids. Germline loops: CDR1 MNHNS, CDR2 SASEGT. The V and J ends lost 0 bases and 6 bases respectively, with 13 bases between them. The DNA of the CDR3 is TGTGCCAGCAGTGAAGCGCTTGCAGGGCACGATACGCAGTATTTT. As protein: CASSEALAGHDTQYF.

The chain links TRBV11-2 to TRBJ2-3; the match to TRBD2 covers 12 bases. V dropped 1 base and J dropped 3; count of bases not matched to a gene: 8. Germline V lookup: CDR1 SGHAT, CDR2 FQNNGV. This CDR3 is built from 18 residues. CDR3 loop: CASSLAVSGLAGTDTQYF. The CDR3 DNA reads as TGTGCCAGCAGCTTAGCGGTTTCTGGACTAGCGGGAACAGATACGCAGTATTTT.

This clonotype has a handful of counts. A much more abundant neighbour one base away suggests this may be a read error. CDR3 loop: CSASAREYEQYF. The CDR3 DNA reads TGCAGTGCTAGCGCGAGGGAGTATGAGCAGTACTTC. This rearrangement joins TRBV20-1 to TRBJ2-1; the D gene is possibly TRBD2 (5 bases). Gene TRBJ2-7 matches the end of the DNA better, so the J call may be wrong. The germline V gene encodes CDR1 DFQATT and CDR2 SNEGSKA (reference sequence). The CDR3 length is 12 residues.

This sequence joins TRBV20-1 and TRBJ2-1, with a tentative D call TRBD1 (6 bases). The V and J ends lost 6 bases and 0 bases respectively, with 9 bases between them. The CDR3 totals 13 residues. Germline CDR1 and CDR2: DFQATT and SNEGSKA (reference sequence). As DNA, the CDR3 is TGCAGTGCGCCGGACAGCTCCTACAATGAGCAGTTCTTC. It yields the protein CSAPDSSYNEQFF.

DNA of the CDR3: TGCGCCAGCAGTACGGGTTACTCCTACAATGAGCAGTTCTTC. Protein: CASSTGYSYNEQFF. The V call is TRBV5-1, the J call TRBJ2-1, with D uncertain. Between the trimmed V and J ends, which lost 5 bases and 0 bases, there was a span of 9 bases. The CDR3 contains 14 residues. Germline V gene sequence: CDR1 SGHRS, CDR2 YFSETQ.

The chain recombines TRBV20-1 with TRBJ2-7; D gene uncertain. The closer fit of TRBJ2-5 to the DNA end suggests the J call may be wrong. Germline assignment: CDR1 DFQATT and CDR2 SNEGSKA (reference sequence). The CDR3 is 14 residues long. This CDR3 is CSATTQGPRETQYF. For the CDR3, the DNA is TGCAGTGCTACGACCCAAGGACCTCGGGAGACCCAGTACTTC.

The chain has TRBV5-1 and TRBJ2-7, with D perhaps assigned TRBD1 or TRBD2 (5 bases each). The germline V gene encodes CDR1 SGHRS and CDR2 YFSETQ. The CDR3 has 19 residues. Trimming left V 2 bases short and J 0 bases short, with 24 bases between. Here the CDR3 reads CASSFSPSDGPGSSYEQYF. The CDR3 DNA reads TGCGCCAGCAGCTTCTCACCCTCCGATGGTCCAGGGAGCTCCTACGAGCAGTACTTC.

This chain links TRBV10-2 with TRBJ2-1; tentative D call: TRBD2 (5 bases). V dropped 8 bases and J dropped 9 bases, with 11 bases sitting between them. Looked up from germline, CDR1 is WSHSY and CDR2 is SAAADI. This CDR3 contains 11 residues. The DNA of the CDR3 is TGCGCCAGCCGGGAATACGGTGAGCAGTTCTTC. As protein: CASREYGEQFF.